This T cell receptor (beta chain) was sequenced in a study of T cell responses to AZD1222 COVID-19 vaccine. To note about this clone: The antigen remains undetermined.

This CDR3 is 15 amino acids long. Germline CDR1 and CDR2: LNHNV and YYDKDF (reference sequence). V was trimmed by 3 bases and J by 2 bases, leaving 13 bases between them. Study-wide points: Baseline testing showed seropositivity in only six or seven AZD1222 recipients. Spike as a whole was targeted by vaccine-associated CD4 TCRs, dominant at 160-218 and 743-854. White British people made up most donors, females outnumbered males, and clonal diversity was possibly underestimated.

Here immunoSEQ multiplex PCR was the method, and the copy in TCRdb shows in-frame clones only, minus some. The sample has tens of thousands of clones; 70% to 90% are singletons. The source of this sequence is an adult who received the AZD1222 COVID-19 vaccine. This chain uses TRBV15 with TRBJ2-5; the D gene could be TRBD1 or TRBD2 (6 bases each). The sequencing here drew on peripheral blood, taken 28 days after the second AZD1222 dose. CDR3 sequence: CATSREGEAQETQYF. The DNA of the CDR3 is TGTGCCACCAGCAGGGAGGGGGAGGCACAAGAGACCCAGTACTTC.